These 25 T cell receptor beta chains share one sample of origin, sequenced in a study of early T cells in non-severe SARS-CoV-2 infection. Using its own MiXCR run on the 5' RACE reads, TCRdb lists one record per CDR3 protein. The data hold approximately 60,000 distinct CDR3 sequences, with around 13% observed a single time. Sample: whole blood. The receptors were gathered from an adult who was a healthcare worker with PCR-confirmed SARS-CoV-2 infection or an uninfected control (not recorded which).

This chain joins TRBV6-6 and TRBJ2-5; no clear D. This CDR3 has 16 amino acids. CDR1 and CDR2 (germline): MNHNY, SVGAGI (reference sequence). V was pared by 0 bases and J by 1 base, with 12 bases between. The CDR3 loop is CASSYSLPRTQETQYF. In DNA form, the CDR3 reads TGTGCCAGCAGTTACTCTCTCCCCAGGACCCAAGAGACCCAGTACTTC.

The table lists this clonotype with a few counts. The chain has TRBV12-3 or TRBV12-4 and TRBJ2-7, with 7 bases fitting TRBD2. J was trimmed by 3 bases and V by 1 base; bases with no gene match: 6. There are 15 residues in the CDR3. The CDR3 DNA follows: TGTGCCAGCAGTTTAGGCAGCGGGGTGGGCTACGAGCAGTACTTC. The encoded protein is CASSLGSGVGYEQYF.

This clonotype came up many times. This chain joins TRBV5-4 and TRBJ2-2, with a tentative D call TRBD1 (6 bases). CDR1 and CDR2 from the germline V gene are SGHNT and YYREEE (reference sequence). The germline V and J ends were trimmed by 2 bases and 6 bases, with 17 bases remaining between them. This CDR3 contains 16 residues. The CDR3 nucleotides read TGTGCCAGCAGCTTAAGGTTTGGCAGGGGATCCGGGGAGCTGTTTTTT. It is translated as CASSLRFGRGSGELFF. The complete variable domain, with remaining parts taken from reference TRBV5-4 and TRBJ2-2, reads ETGVTQSPTHLIKTRGQQVTLRCSSQSGHNTVSWYQQALGQGPQFIFQYYREEENGRGNFPPRFSGLQFPNYSSELNVNALELDDSALYLCASSLRFGRGSGELFFGEGSRLTVL.

The table lists this clonotype with many counts. V gene TRBV7-3 combines with J gene TRBJ2-1; the D is unclear. The CDR3 sequence is 12 residues long. Per germline, CDR1 SGHTA and CDR2 FQGTGA. V dropped 0 bases and J dropped 7 bases, with 4 bases sitting between them. The CDR3 DNA is TGTGCCAGCAGCTTAACCTCAAATGAGCAGTTCTTC. Translation: CASSLTSNEQFF.

This clonotype was seen at least ten times. The chain links TRBV27 to TRBJ2-5; TRBD1 matches 7 bases. V was pared by 5 bases and J by 1 base, with 7 bases of the junction left unmatched. CDR1 and CDR2 from the germline V gene are MNHEY and SMNVEV (reference sequence). The CDR3 extends over 15 amino acids. CDR3 sequence reads: CASSRDGTVQETQYF. DNA of the CDR3: TGTGCCAGCAGTCGAGACGGGACAGTCCAAGAGACCCAGTACTTC.

This clonotype was seen many times. The chain employs TRBV20-1 and TRBJ2-7; D unclear. V was trimmed by 6 bases and J by 2 bases, leaving 11 bases between them. This CDR3 has 12 residues. Germline lookup yields CDR1 DFQATT and CDR2 SNEGSKA (reference sequence). CDR3 amino acids: CSAQLAAYEQYF. Here the CDR3 DNA reads TGCAGTGCCCAACTTGCGGCCTACGAGCAGTACTTC.

The J gene is TRBJ1-2, the V gene TRBV6-6; D might be TRBD1 (6 bases). CDR3 length equals 15 residues. V dropped 2 bases and J dropped 4 bases, with 14 bases sitting between them. Germline loops: CDR1 MNHNY, CDR2 SVGAGI (reference sequence). The CDR3 coding sequence is TGTGCCAGCAGTTACCCGTGGCAGGGGCTCTATGGCTACACCTTC. It codes for CASSYPWQGLYGYTF.

This clonotype appeared many times. The gene calls are TRBV5-4 and TRBJ1-1; 8 bases agree with TRBD1. The CDR3 loop spans 14 amino acids. The trim removed 4 bases at V and 6 bases at J, leaving 8 bases unmatched. CDR1 and CDR2 from the germline V gene are SGHNT and YYREEE (reference sequence). The CDR3: CASSRDRGEPEAFF. DNA of the CDR3: TGTGCCAGCAGCCGTGACAGGGGAGAACCTGAAGCTTTCTTT.

This clonotype was seen ten or more times. This chain joins TRBV12-5 and TRBJ2-7, with D possibly matching TRBD1 (6 bases). V was trimmed by 7 bases and J by 0 bases, leaving 16 bases between them. Germline V gene lookup returns CDR1 LGHNT and CDR2 FRNRAP. The length of the CDR3 is 15 residues. The CDR3 sequence: CASDSPRGFSYEQYF. The CDR3 DNA reads TGTGCTAGTGATTCCCCCAGGGGTTTCTCCTACGAGCAGTACTTC.

This clonotype was counted ten times or more. The chain joins TRBV18 to TRBJ1-1; TRBD1 aligns across 7 bases. CDR3 size: 14 residues. V shed 5 bases and J 5 bases; nucleotides not matched to a gene: 8. Germline loops: CDR1 KGHSH, CDR2 LQKENI. This chain's CDR3 is CASSIGTAMTEAFF. The DNA of the CDR3 is TGTGCCAGCTCAATAGGGACAGCGATGACTGAAGCTTTCTTT.

This clonotype occurred many times. The chain has TRBV12-3 or TRBV12-4 and TRBJ2-5; D not certain. The CDR3 covers 13 residues. V was cut by 6 bases and J by 5 bases, with 13 bases left in between. The CDR3 coding sequence is TGTGCCAGCAGCAGGCAGACGGCCGAGACCCAGTACTTC. Amino acid sequence: CASSRQTAETQYF.

The chain combines TRBV3-1 with TRBJ1-5; TRBD1 might be the D (5 bases). V dropped 2 bases and J dropped 5 bases, with 25 bases sitting between them. CDR3 length equals 19 residues. Germline CDR1 is LGHDT and CDR2 is YNNKEL (reference sequence). The chain's CDR3 is CASSQPQGRFRLGYQPQHF. The CDR3 coding sequence is TGTGCCAGCAGCCAACCCCAGGGCCGATTCCGGCTGGGGTATCAGCCCCAGCATTTT.

The sample holds a few counts of this clonotype. V usage is TRBV12-3 or TRBV12-4 and J usage is TRBJ2-3, with TRBD2 matching over 7 bases. V lost 1 base and J lost 3; bases outside the gene matches: 4. This CDR3 contains 15 residues. The CDR3 loop reads CASSLGTGGTDTQYF. CDR3 sequence (DNA): TGTGCCAGCAGTTTAGGGACGGGGGGTACAGATACGCAGTATTTT.

The table lists this clonotype with a few counts. V is TRBV19 and J is TRBJ1-5; D gene uncertain. This CDR3 is 12 amino acids long. Trimming removed 9 bases at V and 4 bases at J, with 10 bases between. Germline lookup yields CDR1 LNHDA and CDR2 SQIVND (reference sequence). For the CDR3, the DNA is TGTGCCAGCCGACTGACAAATCAGCCCCAGCATTTT. Residues: CASRLTNQPQHF.

In this sample, this clonotype turned up many times. The chain uses TRBV20-1 and TRBJ2-1; D not resolved. CDR1 and CDR2 (germline): DFQATT, SNEGSKA (reference sequence). The germline V and J ends were trimmed by 7 bases and 5 bases, with 21 bases remaining between them. The CDR3 runs 15 residues. CDR3 DNA: TGCAGTGTCAAACTCCTCACCGGGTTCCACAATGAGCAGTTCTTC. This encodes CSVKLLTGFHNEQFF.

Many counts were recorded for this clonotype. This sequence joins TRBV28 and TRBJ1-2; no clear D gene. This CDR3 comprises 11 residues. Trimming pared 4 bases from V and 0 bases from J, leaving 0 bases between. Germline V CDR1 and CDR2: MDHEN, SYDVKM. As DNA, the CDR3 is TGTGCCAGCAGTTCTAACTATGGCTACACCTTC. This codes for CASSSNYGYTF.

This clonotype was observed at least ten times. V and J are TRBV7-2 and TRBJ2-7; TRBD2 agrees at 7 bases. The CDR3 contains 14 residues. With V trimmed by 3 bases and J by 4 bases, 6 bases remained unmatched. Germline CDR1 SGHTA, CDR2 FQGNSA. DNA of the CDR3: TGTGCCAGCAGCTTGGGCGGGAGTGGGTACGAGCAGTACTTC. This codes for CASSLGGSGYEQYF. The full variable domain, its missing parts supplied by reference TRBV7-2 and TRBJ2-7, is GAGVSQSPSNKVTEKGKDVELRCDPISGHTALYWYRQSLGQGLEFLIYFQGNSAPDKSGLPSDRFSAERTGGSVSTLTIQRTQQEDSAVYLCASSLGGSGYEQYFGPGTRLTVT.

This clonotype was recorded a few times. V gene TRBV5-6 combines with J gene TRBJ2-7; D may be TRBD1 or TRBD2 (5 bases each). This CDR3 contains 16 residues. Trimming pared 3 bases from V and 2 bases from J, leaving 18 bases between. The germline V gene encodes CDR1 SGHDT and CDR2 YYEEEE. The CDR3 sequence: CASSSLTRDPPYEQYF. DNA for the CDR3: TGTGCCAGCAGCTCCTTAACCAGGGACCCCCCCTACGAGCAGTACTTC.

V and J are TRBV7-9 and TRBJ2-1; weak D call: TRBD1 (5 bases). The CDR3 is made up of 16 amino acids. CDR1 and CDR2 (germline): SEHNR, FQNEAQ (reference sequence). Between the trimmed V and J ends, which lost 4 bases and 8 bases, there was a span of 21 bases. DNA for the CDR3: TGTGCCAGCAGCTCCTCTACTGGGCAGGGCTATTATGAGCAGTTCTTC. Residues: CASSSSTGQGYYEQFF.

This clonotype was seen repeatedly, ten times or more. CDR3 sequence: CASSDAGQRSYNEQFF. CDR3 DNA: TGCGCCAGCAGTGATGCGGGACAGCGCTCCTACAATGAGCAGTTCTTC. The chain joins TRBV10-1 to TRBJ2-1; D perhaps matches TRBD1 (7 bases). Between the trimmed V and J ends, which lost 3 bases and 0 bases, there was a span of 12 bases. There are 16 residues in the CDR3. Germline V lookup: CDR1 WNHNN, CDR2 SYGVQD (reference sequence).

There are a few counts of this clonotype. The gene calls are TRBV10-3 and TRBJ1-2; TRBD1 might be the D (6 bases). The CDR3 runs to 15 residues. V lost 2 bases and J lost 6, with 16 bases in between. Germline values: CDR1 ENHRY, CDR2 SYGVKD. CDR3 nucleotide sequence: TGTGCCATCAGTGAGCCACAGGGTCAATTGAATGGCTACACCTTC. Amino acid sequence: CAISEPQGQLNGYTF.

This clonotype was counted between two and nine times. J is TRBJ2-7 and V is TRBV30; 9 nucleotides match TRBD1. V was clipped by 3 bases and J by 5 bases; unmatched bases: 14. The CDR3 loop spans 16 amino acids. Looked up from germline, CDR1 is GTSNPN and CDR2 is SVGIG (reference sequence). In nucleotides, the CDR3 is TGTGCCTGGAGCCTAACACAGGGGGCGCGTATCGACGAGCAGTACTTC. Translated: CAWSLTQGARIDEQYF.

In this sample, this clonotype turned up many times. The genes are TRBV7-6 and TRBJ2-2, with 9 bases identical to TRBD2. This CDR3 comprises 17 residues. V lost 5 bases, J lost 4 bases, and 11 bases stayed unmatched. Germline V lookup: CDR1 SGHVS, CDR2 FNYEAQ. The DNA for the CDR3 is TGTGCCAGCAGCCCCATCCCTAGCGGGGAGGTCACCGGGGAGCTGTTTTTT. Protein: CASSPIPSGEVTGELFF. The variable domain in full, completed from reference TRBV7-6 and TRBJ2-2, reads GAGVSQSPRYKVTKRGQDVALRCDPISGHVSLYWYRQALGQGPEFLTYFNYEAQQDKSGLPNDRFSAERPEGSISTLTIQRTEQRDSAMYRCASSPIPSGEVTGELFFGEGSRLTVL.

The chain couples TRBV11-2 to TRBJ1-1; D unclear. This CDR3 region has 16 residues. V was cut by 4 bases and J by 4 bases, with 19 bases left in between. CDR1 is SGHAT, CDR2 FQNNGV, per germline. CDR3 sequence (DNA): TGTGCCAGCAGCTCCTCCCGGTCAATTGAGGGCACTGAAGCTTTCTTT. Encoded protein: CASSSSRSIEGTEAFF.

This clonotype has ten or more counts. The chain is built from TRBV18 and TRBJ1-1; D is uncertain. The CDR3 has 15 residues. Trimming stripped 5 bases from V and 1 base from J, with 14 bases between. Germline lookup yields CDR1 KGHSH and CDR2 LQKENI. The CDR3 sequence: CASSIRQERNTEAFF. The DNA for the CDR3 is TGTGCCAGCTCAATCCGTCAGGAACGGAACACTGAAGCTTTCTTT. The whole variable domain, filled in from reference TRBV18 and TRBJ1-1, reads NAGVMQNPRHLVRRRGQEARLRCSPMKGHSHVYWYRQLPEEGLKFMVYLQKENIIDESGMPKERFSAEFPKEGPSILRIQQVVRGDSAAYFCASSIRQERNTEAFFGQGTRLTVV.